This TCR beta chain stems from a study of T cells in Graves' hyperthyroidism and ophthalmopathy (dated by TCRdb to the late 2010s). At the level of the whole study: Peripheral blood was sampled at the time of initial diagnosis, prior to any treatment. A discovery cohort of approximately 97 patients, 43 with Graves' ophthalmopathy and more than 55 with stable Graves' hyperthyroidism, was used to find distinguishing TCR V-J signatures. Prospective prediction of ophthalmopathy was tested in an independent validation cohort consisting of 18 to 20 hyperthyroidism patients and more than 15 patients who later progressed to ophthalmopathy. The 100 or so discovery patients were divided at random into training and test sets in a 7:3 ratio. In six Graves' hyperthyroidism patients, the study also compared T-cell repertoires from thyroid tissue with T-cell repertoires from blood. After blood sampling, hyperthyroidism patients were treated with methimazole at a starting dose of 30 mg daily, and ophthalmopathy patients were treated with high-dose intravenous methylprednisolone. The paper describes TCR Vbeta CDR3 sequencing of 130 to 150 peripheral blood samples, made up of 43 ophthalmopathy patients, 70 to 75 hyperthyroidism patients and some 17 progressor patients.

TCR beta CDR3 regions were amplified from RNA transcripts. For the first round of RT-PCR on the TCR CDR3, the HTBI primer set was used together with the Qiagen OneStep RT-PCR kit. The libraries were constructed in a second round of multiplex PCR and then size-selected and purified. Sequencing of the libraries was done on an Illumina HiSeq2000 using paired-end 100 bp reads. The authors' analysis ran thus. SOAPnuke was used to process the raw data, with reads discarded if the reads contained adapters or uncalled bases, had a mean Phred below 15, or lacked an exact constant-primer or identifier match. High-quality paired reads were merged with COPE v1.2.5, and unique nucleotide sequences were defined as clonotypes. MiTCR v1.1 was used to align the clonotypes against IMGT TRBV, TRBD and TRBJ reference segments. The analysis was restricted to V-J combinations with a frequency above 0.0001, which together covered just over 99% of the repertoires. The TCS score was defined as the ratio of F50 (clonal expansion) to E x V (chaos), calculated using BLOSUM62-based TCRdist between CDR3 peptides within each V-J. Welch's t-statistics and random forest reduced fewer than 550 V-J features to roughly 13, which were used in a naive Bayes classifier (R e1071). TCRdb reanalyzed the raw reads on its own, using fastp at Q25 for trimming and MiXCR for clone calling, and kept in-frame beta chains. Entries that share a CDR3 protein sequence are merged under the most common genes and DNA. The V and J calls were determined by TCRdb, not by the authors. The sample profile shows fewer than 550,000 distinct CDR3 sequences; more than 15% of them were found once. The top ten clones comprise 13% to 15% of the sample.

This clonotype was seen more than once but under ten times. This receptor's antigen is unknown. No base qualities exist here, and no much larger clone lies one base off it. Trimming takes 5 bases off V and 6 bases off J; junction bases not matched to a gene: 10. Reading from cysteine to phenylalanine, the CDR3 counts 14 amino acids. Only the CDR3 region is kept as DNA, spanning 42 bases read in frame from base 1. The germline V gene (reference sequence) supplies CDR1 LNHDA and CDR2 SQIVND. Results the study describes overall, beyond this receptor: In validation, progression to ophthalmopathy was predicted by the model with 70.59% sensitivity and around 76% specificity, a median of around 5.9 months before onset. Most expanded thyroid clonotypes (frequency above 0.001) were also detected in blood, suggesting blood repertoires may reflect thyroid immune responses. Ophthalmopathy was separated from stable hyperthyroidism by a 13 V-J signature model, with roughly 88% sensitivity and approximately 84% specificity obtained in cross-validation and 80%/75% obtained in testing. No statistical method was used to fix the sample size in advance, and group allocation was not hidden from the investigators.

Stable Graves' hyperthyroidism was defined as the absence of progression to ophthalmopathy over 18 months of follow-up. Hyperthyroidism patients were newly diagnosed, had a disease duration of under 2 months, and were aged 18 to 65 years. Exclusion was applied to patients with uncontrolled infections, other autoimmune diseases, pregnancy or lactation. Clinical symptoms, serum thyroxine and TRAb, thyroid ultrasound, and orbital computed tomography formed the basis for the diagnoses. PBMCs were isolated from 10 ml of fresh peripheral blood by Ficoll-Paque density gradient centrifugation. Total RNA was extracted using Trizol reagent, and RNA quality was assessed on an Agilent 2100 Bioanalyzer.

Sequencing used blood. The clonotype was recovered from a woman aged 18-29 years with Graves' hyperthyroidism. The sequence is built from TRBV19 and TRBJ2-7; TRBD2 lines up with 7 middle nucleotides. The DNA sequence reads TGTGCCAGTAGTGACGGAGGGGCTAGCGGCGAGCAGTACTTC. Its product reads: CASSDGGASGEQYF.